Below are 4 T cell receptor beta chains sequenced from a single sample in a study of Ad26.COV2.S vaccination and SARS-CoV-2 variants. Profiled with immunoSEQ multiplex PCR; TCRdb holds only in-frame clones, not every one. The sample gives some 250,000 clones, around 89% of which show up once; roughly 10% is in the top ten. Treatment specified: 19 received Ad26.COV2.S at low or high dose, single or two shots; about 5 received placebo; per-sample allocation not given. On day 63 after the first injection, vaccine and placebo recipients gave samples. The sample here was peripheral blood, taken in a trial of Ad26.COV2.S vaccine versus placebo. The receptor set was obtained from a person aged 18 to 65 who received the Ad26.COV2.S COVID-19 vaccine or a placebo.

The rearrangement uses TRBV9 and TRBJ2-7; 9 bases agree with TRBD2. The V and J ends lost 0 bases and 7 bases, in that order; junction bases with no gene match: 8. The CDR3 consists of 15 residues. CDR1 and CDR2 (germline): SGDLS, YYNGEE. The CDR3 coding sequence is TGTGCCAGCAGCGTAGGAGGCGGGGGGGCGTCAGAGCAGTACTTC. It codes for CASSVGGGGASEQYF.

The V gene is TRBV28, the J gene TRBJ1-1; D unresolved. CDR1 is MDHEN and CDR2 is SYDVKM in the germline V gene. This CDR3 has 16 amino acids. With 3 bases removed from V and 5 bases from J, the gap between germline ends came to 19 bases. CDR3 DNA: TGTGCCAGCAGTTTCCGAGCCCTTAATATCCGGACTGAAGCTTTCTTT. Translated, it gives CASSFRALNIRTEAFF. The variable domain in full, with the rest retrieved from reference TRBV28 and TRBJ1-1, is DVKVTQSSRYLVKRTGEKVFLECVQDMDHENMFWYRQDPGLGLRLIYFSYDVKMKEKGDIPEGYSVSREKKERFSLILESASTNQTSMYLCASSFRALNIRTEAFFGQGTRLTVV.

The chain employs TRBV5-8 and TRBJ2-1; D call uncertain. In germline, CDR1 is SGHTS, CDR2 YDEGEE. The CDR3 is 14 residues long. V was clipped by 0 bases and J by 7 bases, with 11 bases between them. The CDR3 sequence is CASSLELGGNEQFF. The CDR3 DNA follows: TGTGCCAGCAGCTTGGAACTCGGTGGGAATGAGCAGTTCTTC.

This clone appeared a single time. The CDR3 here is CASSLAHRGPYEQYF. In DNA form, the CDR3 reads TGTGCCAGCAGCTTAGCTCACAGGGGCCCCTACGAGCAGTACTTC. The chain is built from TRBV7-2 and TRBJ2-7; 7 bases are a match to TRBD1. After removal of 0 bases from V and 2 bases from J, the junction contained 4 bases not matched to a gene. The CDR3 is 15 residues long. From germline, CDR1 is SGHTA and CDR2 FQGNSA.